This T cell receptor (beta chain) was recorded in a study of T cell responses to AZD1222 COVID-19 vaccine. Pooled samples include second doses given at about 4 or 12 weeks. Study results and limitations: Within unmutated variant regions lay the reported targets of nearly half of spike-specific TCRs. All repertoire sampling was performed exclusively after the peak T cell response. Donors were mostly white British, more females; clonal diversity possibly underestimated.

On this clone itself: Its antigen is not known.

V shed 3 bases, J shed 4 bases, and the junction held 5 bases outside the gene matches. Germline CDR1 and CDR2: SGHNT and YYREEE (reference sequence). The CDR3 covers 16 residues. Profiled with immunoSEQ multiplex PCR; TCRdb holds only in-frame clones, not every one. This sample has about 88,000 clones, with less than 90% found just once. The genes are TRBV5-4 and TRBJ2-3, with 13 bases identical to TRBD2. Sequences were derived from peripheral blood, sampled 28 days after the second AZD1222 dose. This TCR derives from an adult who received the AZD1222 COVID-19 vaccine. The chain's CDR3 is CASSSRLAGGSDTQYF. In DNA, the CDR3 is TGTGCCAGCAGCTCGAGACTAGCGGGGGGATCAGATACGCAGTATTTT.